These 28 T cell receptor beta chains came from one sample sequenced in a study of shared T cell receptors in the human thymus. Only in-frame clones appear in the TCRdb table, and some are missing; sequencing was by immunoSEQ multiplex PCR. Among about 380,000 clones listed, roughly 94% were seen once. The material sequenced was thymocytes. Receptors originate from a human donor.

This clone appeared a single time. CDR3 loop: CASSLVRRRQWVGQYF. The CDR3 coding sequence is TGTGCCAGCAGTTTAGTCCGCCGACGACAATGGGTTGGGCAGTACTTC. The rearrangement joins TRBV28 to TRBJ2-7; D is uncertain. The CDR3 has 16 residues. V was clipped by 2 bases and J by 9 bases, with 23 bases between them. Per the germline V gene, CDR1 is MDHEN and CDR2 is SYDVKM. The full variable domain, with the rest looked up from reference TRBV28 and TRBJ2-7, is DVKVTQSSRYLVKRTGEKVFLECVQDMDHENMFWYRQDPGLGLRLIYFSYDVKMKEKGDIPEGYSVSREKKERFSLILESASTNQTSMYLCASSLVRRRQWVGQYFGPGTRLTVT.

On this clone itself: One junction end does not reproduce the germline sequence, and a read error may be involved. The same CDR3 is also encoded by other DNA sequences in this sample. This rearrangement joins TRBV27 to TRBJ2-7, with D tentatively TRBD1 or TRBD2 (5 bases each). The CDR3 has 14 amino acids. Per germline, CDR1 MNHEY and CDR2 SMNVEV (reference sequence). The CDR3: CASSFDSPAREQYF. The CDR3, as DNA: TGTGCCAGCAGTTTTGACAGCCCCGCTAGGGAGCAGTACTTT.

In its sample, this clone was seen once. V gene TRBV19 combines with J gene TRBJ2-7, with D possibly being TRBD1 or TRBD2 (6 bases each). The CDR3 contains 14 residues. With 5 bases removed from V and 4 bases from J, the gap between germline ends came to 15 bases. Germline loops: CDR1 LNHDA, CDR2 SQIVND (reference sequence). CDR3 sequence: CASSGGTPGYEQYF. For the CDR3, the DNA is TGTGCCAGTAGTGGAGGGACACCCGGGTACGAGCAGTACTTC.

The J gene is TRBJ2-5, the V gene TRBV6-1, with TRBD2 as a possible D gene (5 bases). The CDR3 sequence is 21 residues long. V was trimmed by 2 bases and J by 1 base, leaving 29 bases between them. CDR1 MNHNS and CDR2 SASEGT come from the germline V gene. The CDR3 bases are TGTGCCAGCAGTGAAAATAGTTTACCGGCGGATCAAGAAGGAGGCCAAGAGACCCAGTACTTC. Protein: CASSENSLPADQEGGQETQYF.

The J gene is TRBJ1-5, the V gene TRBV21-1. TRBV21-1 is flagged as a pseudogene. There are 18 residues in the CDR3. CDR3 nucleotides: TGTGCCAGCAGCAAAAATTTACCCAGAGTTGCTAGCAATCAGCCCCAGCATTTT. This translates into CASSKNLPRVASNQPQHF.

The V and J genes are TRBV2 and TRBJ2-1; perhaps TRBD1 as D (7 bases). V was cut by 6 bases and J by 0 bases, with 18 bases left in between. Germline lookup yields CDR1 SNHLY and CDR2 FYNNEI. This CDR3 has 17 residues. CDR3 amino acids: CASSTTRGQNSYNEQFF. DNA for the CDR3: TGTGCCAGCAGCACTACGCGGGGACAGAACTCCTACAATGAGCAGTTCTTC.

The V and J genes are TRBV19 and TRBJ2-7; 8 nucleotides agree with TRBD1. CDR1 and CDR2 from the germline V gene are LNHDA and SQIVND (reference sequence). The CDR3 is 14 residues long. V trimming: 10 bases; J trimming: 2 bases; junction bases outside the gene matches: 10. The CDR3 here is CAIRQGTPPYEQYF. CDR3 nucleotides: TGTGCCATCCGACAGGGGACGCCTCCCTACGAGCAGTACTTC. Using reference TRBV19 and TRBJ2-7 for the parts outside the CDR3, the full variable domain is DGGITQSPKYLFRKEGQNVTLSCEQNLNHDAMYWYRQDPGQGLRLIYYSQIVNDFQKGDIAEGYSVSREKKESFPLTVTSAQKNPTAFYLCAIRQGTPPYEQYFGPGTRLTVT.

The gene calls are TRBV6-5 and TRBJ2-5; no clear D. Germline CDR1 is MNHEY and CDR2 is SVGAGI. CDR3 length: 15 amino acids. V lost 4 bases and J 1 base, leaving 13 bases between the germline ends. As DNA, the CDR3 is TGTGCCAGCAGTTCCTTTACGACGACCCAAGAGACCCAGTACTTC. Residues: CASSSFTTTQETQYF.

In its sample, this clone was seen once. J is TRBJ2-7 and V is TRBV7-2; a weak D match, TRBD2 (5 bases). Trimming removed 1 base from V and 5 bases from J, with 15 bases in between. The CDR3 is made up of 15 amino acids. The germline CDR1 and CDR2 sequences are SGHTA and FQGNSA. The CDR3, as DNA: TGTGCCAGCAGCTTAGATAGGACTTCCTTCCACGAGCAGTACTTC. Translated, it gives CASSLDRTSFHEQYF.

For this clone: Within the sample, other DNA sequences also encode this same CDR3. The chain employs TRBV7-2 and TRBJ1-5, with a weak D call TRBD1 (5 bases). The V gene lost 3 bases and the J gene lost 0 bases, with 9 bases spanning the gap. Germline V lookup: CDR1 SGHTA, CDR2 FQGNSA. CDR3 length equals 15 residues. CDR3 loop: CASSLGGYSNQPQHF. CDR3 coding DNA: TGTGCCAGCAGCTTGGGGGGTTATAGCAATCAGCCCCAGCATTTT.

The chain uses TRBV30 and TRBJ2-6; D is tentatively TRBD1 or TRBD2 (6 bases each). Trimming cost V 2 bases and J 2 bases, with 16 bases left between them. Germline CDR1 reads GTSNPN; CDR2 reads SVGIG (reference sequence). The CDR3 sequence is 17 residues long. The CDR3 nucleotides are TGTGCCTGGAGTCGGGACTCCGGGGGCACTGGGGCCAACGTCCTGACTTTC. Its protein is CAWSRDSGGTGANVLTF.

This chain links TRBV4-1 with TRBJ2-3, with 7 bases lining up with TRBD1. The CDR3 sequence is 16 residues long. Looked up from germline, CDR1 is MGHRA and CDR2 is YSYEKL. J lost 4 bases, V lost 5 bases, and 12 bases had no gene match. The CDR3 bases are TGCGCCAGCAGCAACGACAGGGCCCTAAGGGCAGATACGCAGTATTTT. It yields the protein CASSNDRALRADTQYF.

The V call is TRBV9, the J call TRBJ2-1; no reliable D call. There are 11 residues in the CDR3. Trimming pared 1 base from V and 6 bases from J, leaving 2 bases between. CDR1 is SGDLS, CDR2 YYNGEE, per germline. The CDR3 is CASSVSNEQFF. CDR3 sequence (DNA): TGTGCCAGCAGCGTATCCAATGAGCAGTTCTTC.

Turning to this clone: At one end the junction does not follow the germline gene, possibly because of a read error. This chain links TRBV20-1 with TRBJ2-7; tentatively, D is TRBD2 (6 bases). CDR1 DFQATT and CDR2 SNEGSKA come from the germline V gene (reference sequence). CDR3 size: 11 residues. CDR3 bases: TGCAGTGCTAGAGGCCGGGACTCGATCCACTTC. Translating gives CSARGRDSIHF.

V is TRBV6-5 and J is TRBJ2-7; D gene uncertain. This CDR3 region has 11 residues. Germline CDR1 reads MNHEY; CDR2 reads SVGAGI. The germline V and J ends were trimmed by 4 bases and 3 bases, with 4 bases remaining between them. The CDR3 spells CASSLGYEQYF. The CDR3 DNA follows: TGTGCCAGCAGTTTAGGCTACGAGCAGTACTTC.

The chain couples TRBV4-2 to TRBJ2-1, with D unclear. Trimming took 4 bases from V and 6 from J, leaving 10 bases between them. The CDR3 is made up of 13 amino acids. Germline CDR1 is LGHNA and CDR2 is YNFKEQ. CDR3 sequence reads: CASSPRPSNEQFF. As DNA, the CDR3 is TGTGCCAGCAGCCCACGTCCAAGCAATGAGCAGTTCTTC.

The CDR3 DNA follows: TGTGCCAGCAGCGTAATGTCGGGACTCAACTATGGCTACACCTTC. Encoded protein: CASSVMSGLNYGYTF. This chain links TRBV9 with TRBJ1-2, with TRBD1 as a possible D gene (5 bases). The CDR3 runs 15 residues. CDR1 and CDR2 from the germline V gene are SGDLS and YYNGEE. Trimming removed 1 base at V and 2 bases at J, with 12 bases between.

This chain uses TRBV9 with TRBJ1-5, with TRBD1 identical over 8 bases. CDR3 length equals 16 residues. Looked up from germline, CDR1 is SGDLS and CDR2 is YYNGEE. Trimming cost V 0 bases and J 2 bases; bases outside gene matches: 4. Written as DNA, the CDR3 is TGTGCCAGCAGCGTAGCAGGGGGCGAGGGCAATCAGCCCCAGCATTTT. Translating gives CASSVAGGEGNQPQHF. Looking up the rest from reference TRBV9 and TRBJ1-5 gives the full variable domain: DSGVTQTPKHLITATGQRVTLRCSPRSGDLSVYWYQQSLDQGLQFLIQYYNGEERAKGNILERFSAQQFPDLHSELNLSSLELGDSALYFCASSVAGGEGNQPQHFGDGTRLSIL.

The chain joins TRBV2 to TRBJ2-7; TRBD2 aligns across 10 bases. The length of the CDR3 is 18 residues. Germline loops: CDR1 SNHLY, CDR2 FYNNEI. With V trimmed by 6 bases and J by 0 bases, 14 bases remained unmatched. CDR3 protein: CASRINRISGRVSYEQYF. The CDR3 region has the DNA TGTGCCAGCAGGATAAACCGGATCAGCGGGAGGGTCTCCTACGAGCAGTACTTC.

There are a few counts of this clone. The chain carries TRBV7-9 and TRBJ1-1; D uncertain. The CDR3 consists of 13 residues. Trimming removed 1 base from V and 1 base from J, with 4 bases in between. Germline CDR1 SEHNR, CDR2 FQNEAQ (reference sequence). CDR3 in amino acids: CASSLGENTEAFF. The CDR3 DNA is TGTGCCAGCAGCTTAGGGGAGAACACTGAAGCTTTCTTT.

In its sample, this clone was seen once. The V and J genes are TRBV5-4 and TRBJ2-7; tentatively, D is TRBD1 (6 bases). V shed 0 bases and J shed 3 bases, with 13 bases lying between them. This CDR3 is built from 15 residues. The germline gives CDR1 SGHNT, CDR2 YYREEE (reference sequence). The CDR3 coding sequence is TGTGCCAGCAGCTTGGCCGAGGACAGCTACTACGAGCAGTACTTC. The encoded protein is CASSLAEDSYYEQYF. The full variable domain, its missing parts supplied by reference TRBV5-4 and TRBJ2-7, is ETGVTQSPTHLIKTRGQQVTLRCSSQSGHNTVSWYQQALGQGPQFIFQYYREEENGRGNFPPRFSGLQFPNYSSELNVNALELDDSALYLCASSLAEDSYYEQYFGPGTRLTVT.

The chain recombines TRBV9 with TRBJ1-4, with D unclear. The V and J ends lost 1 base and 5 bases respectively, with 6 bases between them. Germline V gene sequence: CDR1 SGDLS, CDR2 YYNGEE. CDR3 length equals 13 residues. The CDR3 DNA reads as TGTGCCAGCAGCGTAACCGGCAATGAAAAACTGTTTTTT. It specifies CASSVTGNEKLFF.

The chain uses TRBV27 and TRBJ2-7; 10 positions match TRBD1. Germline CDR1 is MNHEY and CDR2 is SMNVEV (reference sequence). V dropped 9 bases and J dropped 4; count of bases not matched to a gene: 6. There are 13 residues in the CDR3. CDR3 region: CASRQGATYEQYF. The CDR3 DNA is TGTGCCAGTAGACAGGGGGCTACTTACGAGCAGTACTTC.

The chain has TRBV6-6 and TRBJ1-1; TRBD1 matches 7 bases. Germline V lookup: CDR1 MNHNY, CDR2 SVGAGI (reference sequence). V lost 6 bases, J lost 4 bases, and 14 bases stayed unmatched. The CDR3 length is 16 residues. The CDR3 DNA is TGTGCCAGCAGCCAACCCAGACAGGGACTTAGCACTGAAGCTTTCTTT. Translated: CASSQPRQGLSTEAFF.

The gene calls are TRBV6-5 and TRBJ2-7; 7 bases are shared with TRBD1. Trimming cost V 0 bases and J 0 bases; bases outside gene matches: 5. This CDR3 region has 16 residues. CDR1 and CDR2 from the germline V gene are MNHEY and SVGAGI. The CDR3 here is CASSYSDRLSSYEQYF. DNA for the CDR3: TGTGCCAGCAGTTACTCGGACAGGCTTAGCTCCTACGAGCAGTACTTC.

This chain connects TRBV18 to TRBJ1-5; the D gene is possibly TRBD1 (5 bases). V dropped 3 bases and J dropped 7 bases, with 16 bases sitting between them. The CDR3 contains 15 residues. CDR1 KGHSH and CDR2 LQKENI come from the germline V gene. The CDR3 DNA reads TGTGCCAGCTCACCCGGGGGTTCAGTATGGCAGCCCCAGCATTTT. The encoded protein is CASSPGGSVWQPQHF. The full variable domain, rest sourced from reference TRBV18 and TRBJ1-5, is NAGVMQNPRHLVRRRGQEARLRCSPMKGHSHVYWYRQLPEEGLKFMVYLQKENIIDESGMPKERFSAEFPKEGPSILRIQQVVRGDSAAYFCASSPGGSVWQPQHFGDGTRLSIL.

This clone was recorded only once. V and J are TRBV5-8 and TRBJ1-1, with no clear D. Germline V gives CDR1 SGHTS, CDR2 YDEGEE. V lost 2 bases, J lost 2 bases, and 7 bases lay in between. The CDR3 covers 13 residues. The CDR3: CASSFPSNTEAFF. The CDR3 DNA reads TGTGCCAGCAGCTTTCCATCTAACACTGAAGCTTTCTTT.

This chain's CDR3 is CASRRTGAGTDTQYF. CDR3 DNA: TGTGCCAGCAGAAGGACGGGAGCAGGCACAGATACGCAGTATTTT. The rearrangement links TRBV9 to TRBJ2-3; possibly TRBD2 for D (6 bases). The CDR3 length is 15 residues. V was shortened by 5 bases and J by 1 base, with 14 bases between the two germline ends. From germline, CDR1 is SGDLS and CDR2 YYNGEE.